This T cell receptor (beta chain) was captured in a study of shared clonotypes between healthy human individuals (dated by TCRdb to 2020 to 2022). About the study as a whole: The cohort included three men and a couple of women between 18 and 49 years of age. Different laboratories and diverse techniques were used to prepare libraries and sequence TCR repertoires, to increase sequencing depth and limit assay-specific biases. Per donor, leukapheresis produced somewhere between about 0.94 and 8.9 billion PBMCs. To estimate repertoire size and how much clonotype sharing occurs between individuals, the study deeply sequenced the blood TCR repertoires of 5 or 6 healthy adults. For each donor, three plates each were used for CD4 naive and CD4 memory, two plates were used for CD8 naive, and one plate was used for CD8 memory.

On this clone: Its antigen is still unknown. The sample holds no much larger clone one base away, and base qualities are not on file.

Study-wide conclusions, independent of this receptor: Pairwise subsampling led to the expectation that sequencing depth would affect the degree of clonotype sharing among donors. Rarefaction of sorted-subset datasets indicated incomplete sequencing despite the large sequencing depth. Only blood was sampled, and tissue TCR repertoires likely differ from those in blood. Estimated clonotype richness was generally larger for naive than for memory subsets. The small number of donors limited the genetic and exposure-history diversity represented. Clonotypes shared by all four sorted-subset donors showed higher generation probabilities than non-shared clonotypes. Across a handful of donors, approximately 5% of naive CD4, over 3% of naive CD8, about 2.3% of memory CD4, and approximately 0.42% of memory CD8 clonotypes were shared.

Donors were healthy HIV-negative adults with no recently reported acute infections or vaccinations. Only Caucasian adults living in Nashville, Tennessee, USA were represented among the donors. CD4+ T cells were enriched through magnetic negative selection, after which naive cells were positively selected on CD45RA and the remaining negative fraction served as the memory subset. After blood collection by leukapheresis, PBMCs were isolated using Ficoll-Histopaque density gradient centrifugation and then cryopreserved in the vapor phase of liquid nitrogen. Analytical flow cytometry was used to check the purity and quantity of every magnetically sorted T cell population. From each sorted fraction, genomic DNA was isolated and quantified by UV absorbance on a Nanodrop 2000c. TCR CDR3 regions were amplified from genomic DNA by multiplex PCR using the deep immunoSEQ assay. Genomic DNA extracted from each cell subset was distributed evenly over all wells of several immunoSEQ 96-well plates, and each plate served as one replicate. For sorted subsets, about 0.2 ug genomic DNA, equal to 30,000 to 35,000 T cell genomes, was loaded into each replicate PCR. The purified libraries were quantified using a Qubit 3.0 fluorometer, sized with a Bioanalyzer 2100, and then quantified again using the KAPA Library Quantification kit. Each immunoSEQ 96-well plate was sequenced on its own single-read 150-cycle Illumina NextSeq 550 flow cell. Under the source paper's analysis protocol: The immunoSEQ output contained only junctional sequences without quality scores, so filtering could not match that applied to full-length reads. To assign V/J genes and CDR3, sequences were annotated using PyIR, a Python wrapper for IgBLAST v1.9, with IMGT germline references. Reads were filtered out if the reads had weak V/J assignments (E-value above 1e-6), no CDR3, stop codons, out-of-frame junctions, or ambiguous translated residues. V3J clonotypes were defined as sequences sharing the same inferred V gene, J gene, and CDR3 amino acid sequence. Percentage overlap between repertoires was calculated by dividing the number of shared unique clonotypes by the size of the smaller repertoire. Richness of each repertoire was evaluated using RTK rarefaction, the Chao1 estimator, and Recon v2.1 estimates of unobserved clonotypes. OLGA was used to compute generation probabilities for all TCRbeta clonotypes that the gDNA method yielded from a few donors. This immuneACCESS table, as held by TCRdb, lists in-frame sequences with V and J called but not all clones. Of the missing ones, under half trace to an unresolved V gene in checked studies; the others have no known cause. From that table come the V and J calls and clone size; the DNA was used to work out D and trimming. The sample includes some 2,500,000 clones, with 85% to 95% observed a single time. Of the sample, 0.37% is held by the ten largest clones.

The CDR3 has 15 amino acids, counting the end cysteine and phenylalanine. Of all the DNA, just the CDR3 is kept, 45 bases in frame from base 1. The germline V gene gives CDR1 as LGHNA and CDR2 as YNFKEQ. For this chain, trimming is 1 base at the V end and 8 bases at the J end, and the number of junction bases without a gene match is 7. The receptor chain draws on TRBV4-2 and TRBJ2-4, with TRBD2 identical over 8 junction bases. The sample taken for sequencing was naive CD4+ T cells from PBMCs. This specimen's cell subset or site label, per the study, means: CD45RA+ positively selected. This clonotype was obtained from a man in his late teens or twenties in good health. Some clones in this sample may be carry-over from other donors' samples. The sequenced DNA is TGTGCCAGCAGCCAAGGCCGCGGGCGGGAGGACATTCAGTACTTC. This sequence encodes CASSQGRGREDIQYF.